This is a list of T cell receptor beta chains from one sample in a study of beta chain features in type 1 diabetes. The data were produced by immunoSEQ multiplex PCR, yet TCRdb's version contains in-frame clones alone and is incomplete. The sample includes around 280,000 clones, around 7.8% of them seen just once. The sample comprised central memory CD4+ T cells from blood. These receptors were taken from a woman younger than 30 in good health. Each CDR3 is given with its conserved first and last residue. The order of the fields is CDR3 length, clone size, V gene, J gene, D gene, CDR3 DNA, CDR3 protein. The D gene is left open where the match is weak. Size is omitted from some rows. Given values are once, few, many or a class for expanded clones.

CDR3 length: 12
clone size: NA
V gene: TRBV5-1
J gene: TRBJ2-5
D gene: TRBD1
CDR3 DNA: TGCGCCAGCAGCCCAGGACAGGGGACCGGGTACTTC
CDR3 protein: CASSPGQGTGYF

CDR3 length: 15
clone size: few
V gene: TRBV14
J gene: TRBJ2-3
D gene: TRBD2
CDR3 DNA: TGTGCCAGCAGCCAAGATCTCCTAGCGGGATATACGCAGTATTTT
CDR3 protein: CASSQDLLAGYTQYF

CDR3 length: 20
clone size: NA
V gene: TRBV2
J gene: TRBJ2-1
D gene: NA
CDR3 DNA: TGTGCCAGCAGTGCCCCCCCGGGCCAAGGGGGTCTTAGGACCTACAATGAGCAGTTCTTC
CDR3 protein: CASSAPPGQGGLRTYNEQFF

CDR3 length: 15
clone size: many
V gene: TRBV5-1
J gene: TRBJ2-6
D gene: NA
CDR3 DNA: TGCGCCAGCAGCGACGAGGTCTCTGGGGCCAACGTCCTGACTTTC
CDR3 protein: CASSDEVSGANVLTF

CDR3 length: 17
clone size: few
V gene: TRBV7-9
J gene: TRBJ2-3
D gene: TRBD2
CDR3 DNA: TGTGCCAGCAGCCGGACTAGCGGGAGGCTGAGCACAGATACGCAGTATTTT
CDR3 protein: CASSRTSGRLSTDTQYF

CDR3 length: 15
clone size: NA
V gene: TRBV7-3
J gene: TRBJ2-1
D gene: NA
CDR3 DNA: TGTGCCAGCAGCCTGACAGGCAACTCCTACAATGAGCAGTTCTTC
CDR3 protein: CASSLTGNSYNEQFF

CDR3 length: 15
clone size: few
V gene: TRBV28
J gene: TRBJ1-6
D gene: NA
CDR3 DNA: TGTGCCAGCAGTCCCTTCAGGGGCGAGGCGTTTCCCCTCCACTTT
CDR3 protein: CASSPFRGEAFPLHF

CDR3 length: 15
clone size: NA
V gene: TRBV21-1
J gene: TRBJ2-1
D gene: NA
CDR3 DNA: TGTGCCAGCAGCAACCCGGGACTCCCCTACAATGAGCAGTTCTTC
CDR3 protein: CASSNPGLPYNEQFF

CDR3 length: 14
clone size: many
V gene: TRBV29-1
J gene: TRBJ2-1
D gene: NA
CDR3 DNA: TGCAGCGGCGAGGGGTCCGGAGGGCTCAATGAGCAGTTCTTC
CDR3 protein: CSGEGSGGLNEQFF

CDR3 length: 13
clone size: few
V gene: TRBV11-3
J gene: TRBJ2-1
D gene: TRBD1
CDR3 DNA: TGTGCCAGCAGCTGGGGACAGTACAATGAGCAGTTCTTC
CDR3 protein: CASSWGQYNEQFF

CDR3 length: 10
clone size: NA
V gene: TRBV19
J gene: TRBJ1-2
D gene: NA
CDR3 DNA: TGTGCCAGTAGTCAAGGACACGGCACCTTC
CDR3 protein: CASSQGHGTF

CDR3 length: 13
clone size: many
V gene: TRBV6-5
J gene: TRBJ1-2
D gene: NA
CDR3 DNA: TGTGCCAGCAGGGATCTGACTAACTATGGCTACACCTTC
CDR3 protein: CASRDLTNYGYTF

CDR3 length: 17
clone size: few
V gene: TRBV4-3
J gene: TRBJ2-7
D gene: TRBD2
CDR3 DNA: TGCGCCAGCAGCCAAGATCGGACGGCTAGCGGATCCTACGAGCAGTACTTC
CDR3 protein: CASSQDRTASGSYEQYF

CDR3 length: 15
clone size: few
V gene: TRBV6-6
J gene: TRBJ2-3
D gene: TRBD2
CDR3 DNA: TGTGCCAGCAGTAGAGTAGCGGGGGGCACAGATACGCAGTATTTT
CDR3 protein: CASSRVAGGTDTQYF

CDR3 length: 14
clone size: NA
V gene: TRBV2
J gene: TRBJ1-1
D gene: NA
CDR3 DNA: TGTGCCAACGCACCGGGACGGCTGAACACTGAAGCTTTCTTT
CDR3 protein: CANAPGRLNTEAFF

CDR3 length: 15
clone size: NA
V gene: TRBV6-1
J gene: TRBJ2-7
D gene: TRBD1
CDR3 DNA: TGTGCCAGCAGTGAGGCGGGGACAGGGTCCTACGAGCAGTACTTC
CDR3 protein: CASSEAGTGSYEQYF

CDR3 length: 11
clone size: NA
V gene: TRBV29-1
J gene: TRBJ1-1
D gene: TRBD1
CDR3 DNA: TGCAGCGTTGGTGACAGGGGGGGAGCTTTCTTT
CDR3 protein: CSVGDRGGAFF

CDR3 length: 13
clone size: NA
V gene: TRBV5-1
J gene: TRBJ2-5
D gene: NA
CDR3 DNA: TGCGCCAGCAGCTCGACGCCCGGGGAGACCCAGTACTTC
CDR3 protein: CASSSTPGETQYF

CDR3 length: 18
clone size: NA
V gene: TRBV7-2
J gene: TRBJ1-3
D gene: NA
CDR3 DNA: TGTGCCAGCAGCTCGACCCGCCAGCGGGGACACTTTGGAAACACCATATATTTT
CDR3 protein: CASSSTRQRGHFGNTIYF

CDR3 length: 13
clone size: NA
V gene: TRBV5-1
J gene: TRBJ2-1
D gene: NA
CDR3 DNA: TGCGCCAGCAGCTTGGTGGTGGCCGATGAGCAGTTCTTC
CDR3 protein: CASSLVVADEQFF

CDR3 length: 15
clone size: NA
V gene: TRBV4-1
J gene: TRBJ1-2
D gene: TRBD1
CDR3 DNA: TGCGCCAGCAGCCAACCCCGACAGGGTATAGGGGGCTACACCTTC
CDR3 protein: CASSQPRQGIGGYTF

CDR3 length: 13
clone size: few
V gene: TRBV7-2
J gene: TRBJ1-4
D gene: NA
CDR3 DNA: TGTGCCAGCAGCGCGTTTCCCAATGAAAAACTGTTTTTT
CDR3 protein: CASSAFPNEKLFF

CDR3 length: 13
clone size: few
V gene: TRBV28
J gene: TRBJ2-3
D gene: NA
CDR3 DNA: TGTGCCAGCAGGGTAGGGGTAACAGATACGCAGTATTTT
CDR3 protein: CASRVGVTDTQYF

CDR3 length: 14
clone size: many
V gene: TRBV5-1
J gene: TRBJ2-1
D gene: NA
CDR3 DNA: TGCGCCAGCACTAAGGGGGGATCCTACAATGAGCAGTTCTTC
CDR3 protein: CASTKGGSYNEQFF

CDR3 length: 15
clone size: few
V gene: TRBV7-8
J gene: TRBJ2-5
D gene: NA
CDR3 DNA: TGTGCCAGCAGCTTCTACCGGGACTCCCAAGAGACCCAGTACTTC
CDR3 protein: CASSFYRDSQETQYF

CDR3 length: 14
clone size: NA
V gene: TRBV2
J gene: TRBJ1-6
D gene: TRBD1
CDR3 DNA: TGTGCCAGCAGATCGGACAGGGGGGATTCACCCCTCCACTTT
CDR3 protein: CASRSDRGDSPLHF

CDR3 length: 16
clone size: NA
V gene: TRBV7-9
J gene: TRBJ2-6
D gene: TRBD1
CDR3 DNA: TGTGCCAGCGACCGGGACAGGGGGACCGGGGCCAACGTCCTGACTTTC
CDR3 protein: CASDRDRGTGANVLTF

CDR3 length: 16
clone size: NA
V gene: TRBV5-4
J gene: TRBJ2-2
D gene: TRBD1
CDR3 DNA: TGTGCCAGCAGCCCGAAGAACACAGGGGACACCGGGGAGCTGTTTTTT
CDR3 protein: CASSPKNTGDTGELFF

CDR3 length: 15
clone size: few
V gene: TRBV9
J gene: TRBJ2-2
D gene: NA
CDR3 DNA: TGTGCCAGCAGCGTAGGTCCTCTGGATTTAATGGAGCTGTTTTTT
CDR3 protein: CASSVGPLDLMELFF

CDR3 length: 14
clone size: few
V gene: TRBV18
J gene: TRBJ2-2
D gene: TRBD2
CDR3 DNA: TGTGCCAGCTCATCAGCGGGGGTCACCGGGGAGCTGTTTTTT
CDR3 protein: CASSSAGVTGELFF

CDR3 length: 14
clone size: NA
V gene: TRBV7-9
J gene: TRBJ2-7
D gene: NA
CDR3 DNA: TGTGCCAGCACCCGGGGCGAAACGGCCTACGAGCAGTACTTC
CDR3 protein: CASTRGETAYEQYF

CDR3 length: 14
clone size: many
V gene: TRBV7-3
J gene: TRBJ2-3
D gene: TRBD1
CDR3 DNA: TGTGCCAGCAGCCAGACAGGGTCCACAGATACGCAGTATTTT
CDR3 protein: CASSQTGSTDTQYF

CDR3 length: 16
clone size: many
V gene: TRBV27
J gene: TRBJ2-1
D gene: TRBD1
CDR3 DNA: TGTGCCAGCAGACCCCTACAGGGGAGCTCCTACAATGAGCAGTTCTTC
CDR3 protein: CASRPLQGSSYNEQFF

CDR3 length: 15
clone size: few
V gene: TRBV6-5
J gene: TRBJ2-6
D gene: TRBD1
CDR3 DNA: TGTGCCACCCGGACAGGTGGCTCTGGGGCCAACGTCCTGACTTTC
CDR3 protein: CATRTGGSGANVLTF

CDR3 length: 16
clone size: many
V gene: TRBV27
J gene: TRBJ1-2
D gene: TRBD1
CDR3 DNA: TGTGCCAGTTCTACAGGGGGCTCTTCCCGCCCCTATGGCTACACCTTC
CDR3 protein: CASSTGGSSRPYGYTF

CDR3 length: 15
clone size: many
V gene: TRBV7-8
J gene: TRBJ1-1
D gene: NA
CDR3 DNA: TGTGCCAGCAGCTTGACCCTACAAAGCCTGTCTGAAGCTTTCTTT
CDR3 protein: CASSLTLQSLSEAFF

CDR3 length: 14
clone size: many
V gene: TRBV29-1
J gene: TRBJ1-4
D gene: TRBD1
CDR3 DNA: TGCAGCGTTTCTGACGGGACAGCTAATGAAAAACTGTTTTTT
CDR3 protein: CSVSDGTANEKLFF